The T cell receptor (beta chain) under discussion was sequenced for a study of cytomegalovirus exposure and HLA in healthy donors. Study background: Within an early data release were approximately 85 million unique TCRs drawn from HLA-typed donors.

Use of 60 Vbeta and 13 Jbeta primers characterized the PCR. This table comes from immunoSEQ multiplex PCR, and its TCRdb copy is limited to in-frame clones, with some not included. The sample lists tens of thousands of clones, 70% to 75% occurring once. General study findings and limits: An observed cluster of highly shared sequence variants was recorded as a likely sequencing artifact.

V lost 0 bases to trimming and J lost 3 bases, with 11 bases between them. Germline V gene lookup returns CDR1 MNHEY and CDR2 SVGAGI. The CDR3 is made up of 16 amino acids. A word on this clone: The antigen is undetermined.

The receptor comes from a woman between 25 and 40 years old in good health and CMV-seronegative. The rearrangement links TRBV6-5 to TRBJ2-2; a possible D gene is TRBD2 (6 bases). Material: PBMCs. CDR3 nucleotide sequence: TGTGCCAGCAGTTACTCCGGAGGGAGTCACACCGGGGAGCTGTTTTTT. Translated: CASSYSGGSHTGELFF.